These 26 T cell receptor beta chains were sequenced from one sample in a study of OX40 agonist ivuxolimab in advanced cancers. Some clones are missing from TCRdb's copy, which holds only in-frame ones; the method was immunoSEQ multiplex PCR. In the table there are approximately 99,000 clones, less than 90% of which are singletons. Sequenced here: CD4+ or CD8+ T cells sorted from blood, sampled in a trial of the OX40 agonist ivuxolimab. All receptors derive from an adult with an advanced solid tumor such as melanoma, head and neck, liver or kidney cancer.

The rearrangement uses TRBV19 and TRBJ1-1; a weak D match, TRBD1 (5 bases). CDR1 and CDR2 (germline): LNHDA, SQIVND (reference sequence). The CDR3 consists of 13 residues. V was pared by 8 bases and J by 2 bases, with 12 bases between. In DNA, the CDR3 is TGTGCCAGTTCCTGGGGCGATAACACTGAAGCTTTCTTT. It translates to CASSWGDNTEAFF.

The rearrangement uses TRBV14 and TRBJ1-5, with TRBD1 matching over 7 bases. Germline trimming cut 4 bases from V and 1 base from J; bases unmatched to any gene: 13. The germline CDR1 and CDR2 sequences are SGHDN and FVKESK. This CDR3 is built from 18 residues. CDR3 in DNA: TGTGCCAGCAGCCCCCTCGACAGGGACCTAGAAAGCAATCAGCCCCAGCATTTT. It translates to CASSPLDRDLESNQPQHF. Complete variable domain (other parts from reference TRBV14 and TRBJ1-5): EAGVTQFPSHSVIEKGQTVTLRCDPISGHDNLYWYRRVMGKEIKFLLHFVKESKQDESGMPNNRFLAERTGGTYSTLKVQPAELEDSGVYFCASSPLDRDLESNQPQHFGDGTRLSIL.

The V gene is TRBV7-9, the J gene TRBJ1-1; D possibly corresponds to TRBD1 (6 bases). V shed 1 base and J shed 1 base, with 10 bases lying between them. Per germline, CDR1 SEHNR and CDR2 FQNEAQ (reference sequence). The CDR3 spans 15 residues. CDR3 in DNA: TGTGCCAGCAGCTTAGGAACGACAGGGAACACTGAAGCTTTCTTT. This gives the protein CASSLGTTGNTEAFF.

The chain has TRBV5-4 and TRBJ2-3; D is uncertain. Trimming left V 4 bases short and J 10 bases short, with 19 bases between. The CDR3 spans 14 residues. The germline gives CDR1 SGHNT, CDR2 YYREEE (reference sequence). The CDR3 region is CASSDSLLPVAQYF. The CDR3 DNA reads TGTGCCAGCAGCGATTCACTCCTCCCCGTGGCGCAGTATTTT.

This sequence joins TRBV11-3 and TRBJ1-1; D gene unclear. Germline assignment: CDR1 SGHNT and CDR2 YENEEA. The CDR3 has 13 amino acids. The ends were cut back, 3 bases at V and 4 bases at J, with 9 bases in the middle. Here the CDR3 reads CASSFGVTTEAFF. As DNA, the CDR3 is TGTGCCAGCAGCTTTGGGGTCACCACTGAAGCTTTCTTT.

The chain carries TRBV5-1 and TRBJ1-3; D is ambiguous. The CDR3 contains 16 residues. Germline V CDR1 and CDR2: SGHRS, YFSETQ. Trimming took 4 bases from V and 0 from J, leaving 14 bases between them. The CDR3 DNA reads TGCGCCAGCAGCCCCCTCGGCAGCCTCTCTGGAAACACCATATATTTT. As protein: CASSPLGSLSGNTIYF.

This clone was detected a few times. The chain combines TRBV30 with TRBJ1-1, with D possibly matching TRBD1 (6 bases). Germline CDR1 GTSNPN, CDR2 SVGIG (reference sequence). This CDR3 region has 12 residues. V lost 3 bases and J lost 6, with 11 bases in between. The CDR3 DNA is TGTGCCTGGAGAATAAAGGGGGCTGAAGCTTTCTTT. Protein product: CAWRIKGAEAFF.

The chain recombines TRBV10-3 with TRBJ2-7; 9 bases agree with TRBD1. The trim removed 4 bases at V and 2 bases at J, leaving 6 bases unmatched. Germline-derived CDR1 and CDR2 are ENHRY and SYGVKD. The CDR3 sequence is 15 residues long. The CDR3 is CAISVGQGTPYEQYF. The DNA of the CDR3 is TGTGCCATCAGTGTGGGACAGGGCACTCCCTACGAGCAGTACTTC.

The chain combines TRBV5-1 with TRBJ2-2; weak D call: TRBD1 (6 bases). The CDR3 sequence is 14 residues long. Deletions cut 4 bases from V and 8 bases from J, with 15 bases between. Germline lookup yields CDR1 SGHRS and CDR2 YFSETQ. The CDR3 sequence: CASSIRDISGELFF. CDR3 DNA sequence: TGCGCCAGCAGCATCCGGGACATAAGTGGGGAGCTGTTTTTT.

V and J are TRBV7-3 and TRBJ2-3; 10 bases match TRBD2. The ends lost 6 bases at V and 5 bases at J; junction bases unmatched: 5. CDR3 length: 14 amino acids. CDR1 SGHTA and CDR2 FQGTGA come from the germline V gene. This chain's CDR3 is CASRSSGSEDTQYF. As DNA, the CDR3 is TGTGCCAGCAGATCTAGCGGGAGTGAAGATACGCAGTATTTT.

The chain joins TRBV4-3 to TRBJ2-3; D gene unclear. The CDR3 runs to 13 residues. Germline loops: CDR1 LGHNA, CDR2 YSLEER. Trimming removed 0 bases from V and 11 bases from J, with 12 bases in between. CDR3 DNA sequence: TGCGCCAGCAGCCAAGATCAACGGGCCCAGCAGTATTTT. The encoded protein is CASSQDQRAQQYF.

The chain links TRBV19 to TRBJ1-5; 9 nucleotides agree with TRBD1. V lost 7 bases and J lost 5; bases outside the gene matches: 15. The CDR3 spans 17 residues. Germline V CDR1 and CDR2: LNHDA, SQIVND (reference sequence). This chain's CDR3 is CASTKRPTRTGDQPQHF. CDR3 sequence (DNA): TGTGCCAGTACCAAGAGACCAACGCGGACAGGGGATCAGCCCCAGCATTTT.

V usage is TRBV9 and J usage is TRBJ2-7; possibly TRBD1 for D (8 bases). There are 16 residues in the CDR3. Germline V CDR1 and CDR2: SGDLS, YYNGEE. Trimming shortened V by 4 bases and J by 3 bases, and 20 bases separated the two germline ends. CDR3 region: CASSPLGGGQDYEQYF. CDR3 DNA: TGTGCCAGCAGCCCATTGGGGGGGGGACAGGACTACGAGCAGTACTTC.

This clone has a single count. V and J are TRBV15 and TRBJ1-6; D remains unclear. The germline CDR1 and CDR2 sequences are LNHNV and YYDKDF (reference sequence). With 0 bases removed from V and 4 bases from J, the gap between germline ends came to 22 bases. This CDR3 region has 20 residues. Here the CDR3 DNA reads TGTGCCACCAGCAGAGATTCTTTGGTTAGCCGTTTCGAATATAATTCACCCCTCCACTTT. Its protein is CATSRDSLVSRFEYNSPLHF.

The chain joins TRBV27 to TRBJ1-2; perhaps TRBD1 as D (6 bases). V dropped 5 bases and J dropped 5 bases, with 12 bases sitting between them. Germline CDR1 is MNHEY and CDR2 is SMNVEV (reference sequence). The CDR3 has 13 amino acids. CDR3 coding DNA: TGTGCCAGCAGTGCCCAGGGGTTATATGGCTACACCTTC. It codes for CASSAQGLYGYTF.

The chain employs TRBV18 and TRBJ1-3, with D uncertain. This CDR3 is built from 13 residues. V was clipped by 2 bases and J by 13 bases, with 15 bases between them. Germline V gene data show CDR1 as KGHSH and CDR2 as LQKENI. The CDR3 protein is CASSPGQAIPIYF. In nucleotides, the CDR3 is TGTGCCAGCTCACCAGGGCAGGCCATTCCTATATATTTT.

This clone was recorded a few times. This chain links TRBV21-1 with TRBJ2-5; TRBD1 reflects the table's D call only, with no check against the DNA. TRBV21-1 is recorded as a pseudogene. This CDR3 is 15 amino acids long. CDR3 DNA: TGTGCCAGCAAGGATAAGCATCAGGGGGAAGAGACCCAGTACTTC. As protein: CASKDKHQGEETQYF.

This chain uses TRBV7-2 with TRBJ1-2; D may be TRBD1 (5 bases). Germline V CDR1 and CDR2: SGHTA, FQGNSA. The CDR3 has 15 amino acids. Deletions cut 5 bases from V and 3 bases from J, with 16 bases between. CDR3 sequence: CASSARDRADYGYTF. The CDR3 nucleotides read TGTGCCAGCAGCGCACGGGACCGAGCTGACTATGGCTACACCTTC.

The chain uses TRBV27 and TRBJ2-7, with D perhaps TRBD1 (8 bases). The V gene lost 4 bases and the J gene lost 3 bases, with 13 bases spanning the gap. The CDR3 runs 14 residues. The V gene's germline CDR1 is MNHEY and CDR2 SMNVEV (reference sequence). The CDR3 bases are TGTGCCAGCAGTTCATACAGGGGGGGCTACGAGCAGTACTTC. Amino acids: CASSSYRGGYEQYF.

The rearrangement uses TRBV18 and TRBJ2-5, with 7 bases that match TRBD1. Germline V CDR1 and CDR2: KGHSH, LQKENI. This CDR3 region has 15 residues. V lost 3 bases to trimming and J lost 4 bases; unmatched junction nucleotides: 8. In nucleotides, the CDR3 is TGTGCCAGCTCACCGGAGACAGGGAGTAGAGAGACCCAGTACTTC. Translation gives CASSPETGSRETQYF.

The chain uses TRBV9 and TRBJ2-7, with 7 nucleotides matching TRBD1. The CDR3 has 15 amino acids. The V and J ends lost 0 bases and 2 bases, in that order; junction bases with no gene match: 5. Looked up from germline, CDR1 is SGDLS and CDR2 is YYNGEE. CDR3 sequence reads: CASSVDPDRPYEQYF. CDR3 in DNA: TGTGCCAGCAGCGTAGATCCGGACAGGCCCTACGAGCAGTACTTC.

V usage is TRBV5-1 and J usage is TRBJ2-5; 9 bases are shared with TRBD2. Germline CDR1 SGHRS, CDR2 YFSETQ. V lost 3 bases, J lost 4 bases, and 1 base stayed unmatched. The CDR3 sequence is 13 residues long. This CDR3 is CASSWTSVETQYF. The CDR3 DNA reads TGCGCCAGCAGCTGGACTAGCGTAGAGACCCAGTACTTC.

This chain joins TRBV30 and TRBJ2-1; 16 bases agree with TRBD2. CDR3 size: 18 residues. CDR1 is GTSNPN, CDR2 SVGIG, per germline (reference sequence). J was trimmed by 2 bases and V by 4 bases; bases with no gene match: 8. CDR3 sequence: CAWNHLGLAGGPYNEQFF. CDR3 bases: TGTGCCTGGAATCATCTGGGACTAGCGGGGGGGCCCTACAATGAGCAGTTCTTC.

This clone has a single count. The chain has TRBV7-9 and TRBJ2-5; 10 positions agree with TRBD1. J gave up 4 bases and V 6 bases, and 5 bases lay outside the gene matches. The length of the CDR3 is 14 residues. The germline V gene has CDR1 SEHNR and CDR2 FQNEAQ (reference sequence). The CDR3, as DNA: TGTGCCAGCAGTCGACAGGGGGCATCAGAGACCCAGTACTTC. Residues: CASSRQGASETQYF. The full variable domain, rest sourced from reference TRBV7-9 and TRBJ2-5, is DTGVSQNPRHKITKRGQNVTFRCDPISEHNRLYWYRQTLGQGPEFLTYFQNEAQLEKSRLLSDRFSAERPKGSFSTLEIQRTEQGDSAMYLCASSRQGASETQYFGPGTRLLVL.

This clone was seen just once. V usage is TRBV7-2 and J usage is TRBJ2-5, with TRBD1 matching 7 bases. The CDR3 runs 14 residues. Losses at the gene ends were 5 bases for V and 4 bases for J; bases not matched to a gene: 7. Per the germline V gene, CDR1 is SGHTA and CDR2 is FQGNSA. The CDR3 protein is CASSQHRGSETQYF. CDR3 nucleotides: TGTGCCAGCAGCCAACACAGGGGATCAGAGACCCAGTACTTC. Based on the CDR3 plus reference TRBV7-2 and TRBJ2-5, the full variable domain is GAGVSQSPSNKVTEKGKDVELRCDPISGHTALYWYRQSLGQGLEFLIYFQGNSAPDKSGLPSDRFSAERTGGSVSTLTIQRTQQEDSAVYLCASSQHRGSETQYFGPGTRLLVL.

A note on this clone: A read error is possible here, since a much larger clone lies one base away. A read error is likely, as this CDR3 ends without the conserved phenylalanine or tryptophan. The V and J genes are TRBV23-1 and TRBJ1-1, with 10 bases that match TRBD1. TRBV23-1 belongs to the ORF category, with a function that is uncertain. The V gene end was trimmed by 8 bases and the J gene end by 1 base; junction bases not matched to a gene: 10. There are 16 residues in the CDR3. CDR3: CASWGGTGDRNTEAFV. CDR3 DNA: TGCGCCAGCTGGGGCGGGACAGGGGATAGGAACACTGAAGCTTTCGTT.